The 2 T cell receptor beta chains presented below share a single source sample, sequenced in a study of T cell responses to AZD1222 COVID-19 vaccine. Sequenced by immunoSEQ multiplex PCR; TCRdb stores in-frame clones only, minus some. The sample lists 100,000 or so clones; around nine tenths were seen once. The specimen was peripheral blood, collected 28 days after the second AZD1222 dose. These receptors came from an adult who received the AZD1222 COVID-19 vaccine.

This clone came up once. This chain connects TRBV7-6 to TRBJ1-6; D not certain. The CDR3 is 14 residues long. Germline CDR1 is SGHVS and CDR2 is FNYEAQ. Deletions cut 1 base from V and 9 bases from J, with 10 bases between. Here the CDR3 DNA reads TGTGCCAGCAGCTTAGAGAGGGAAGGTTCACCCCTCCACTTT. It specifies CASSLEREGSPLHF.

This sequence joins TRBV19 and TRBJ1-2; D remains ambiguous. Trimming left V 7 bases short and J 7 bases short, with 16 bases between. This CDR3 comprises 13 residues. The germline CDR1 and CDR2 sequences are LNHDA and SQIVND (reference sequence). CDR3 residues: CASNPTPLSGYTF. The CDR3 bases are TGTGCCAGTAACCCGACACCTCTCAGTGGCTACACCTTC.